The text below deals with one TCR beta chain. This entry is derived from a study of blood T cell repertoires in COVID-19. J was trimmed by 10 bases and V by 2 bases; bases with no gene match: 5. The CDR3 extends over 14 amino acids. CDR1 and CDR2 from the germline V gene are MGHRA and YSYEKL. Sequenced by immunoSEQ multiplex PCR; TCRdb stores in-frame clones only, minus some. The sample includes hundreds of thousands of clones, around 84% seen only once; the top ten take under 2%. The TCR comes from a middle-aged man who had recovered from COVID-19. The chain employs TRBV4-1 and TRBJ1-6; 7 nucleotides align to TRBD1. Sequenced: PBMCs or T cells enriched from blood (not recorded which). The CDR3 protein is CASSQTGDGSPLHF. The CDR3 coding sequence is TGCGCCAGCAGCCAAACAGGGGACGGCTCACCCCTCCACTTT.